The clone carrying this T cell receptor beta chain turned up a few times. The antigen is not known. The germline V gene has CDR1 SEHNR and CDR2 FQNEAQ (reference sequence). V trimming: 2 bases; J trimming: 4 bases; junction bases outside the gene matches: 6. CDR3 length: 15 residues. In the authors' workflow: Owing to the provision of junction-only sequences devoid of quality scores by immunoSEQ, filtering differed. Sequencing used immunoSEQ multiplex PCR; TCRdb keeps in-frame clones, though not all of them. That table is the source of V, J and clone size, and D and trimming were worked out from the DNA. The sample has about 600,000 clones, about 95% seen once. It was CD45RO-negative cells, positively selected for CCR7, that made up naive CD8 cells, with terminally differentiated effector memory CD45RA+ cells excluded. The donor cohort consisted entirely of Caucasian adults residing in Nashville, Tennessee.

The sample is drawn from a study of shared clonotypes between healthy human individuals. Study-wide points: Among four donors, roughly 5% of naive CD4 clonotypes were found in common.

The chain carries TRBV7-9 and TRBJ2-7, with 9 bases aligning to TRBD2. This clonotype originated in a woman younger than 45 in good health. Sequencing was carried out using naive CD8+ T cells sorted from blood. In nucleotides, the CDR3 is TGTGCCAGCAGCTTAATGGTAGCGGGAGCGTACGAGCAGTACTTC. Translating gives CASSLMVAGAYEQYF.